One TCR beta chain is described in this entry. The data are from a study of blood T cell repertoires in COVID-19. Study-level information: Acute and convalescent COVID-19 samples came from the United States, Italy and Spain.

Assay: immunoSEQ multiplex PCR; the TCRdb copy retains only in-frame clones and omits some. The table includes 100,000 to 150,000 clones, around 86% detected once. Input material: peripheral blood. The source is a man aged 35-49 years with active or convalescent COVID-19.

The CDR3 protein is CASRNLDRESYNEQFF. Written as DNA, the CDR3 is TGTGCCAGCAGGAACCTCGACAGGGAGTCCTACAATGAGCAGTTCTTC. The rearrangement links TRBV7-2 to TRBJ2-1; 7 bases line up with TRBD1. After removal of 6 bases from V and 1 base from J, the junction contained 9 bases not matched to a gene. Looked up from germline, CDR1 is SGHTA and CDR2 is FQGNSA. This CDR3 contains 16 residues.